Listed here are 11 T cell receptor beta chains from one sample, sequenced in a study of early T cells in non-severe SARS-CoV-2 infection. TCRdb itself ran the 5' RACE reads through MiXCR, one entry per CDR3 protein. This table holds 90,000 to 100,000 distinct CDR3 sequences, about 12% found once. The sample taken for sequencing was whole blood. These receptors all come from an adult who was a healthcare worker with PCR-confirmed SARS-CoV-2 infection or an uninfected control (not recorded which).

Only a few counts were recorded for this clonotype. This chain uses TRBV20-1 with TRBJ1-1; the D gene is possibly TRBD1 (5 bases). The CDR3 is 14 residues long. Germline V gene data show CDR1 as DFQATT and CDR2 as SNEGSKA (reference sequence). Trimming left V 0 bases short and J 6 bases short, with 14 bases between. The CDR3, as DNA: TGCAGTGCTAGAGATCACGCAGGGATCCCTGAAGCTTTCTTT. The encoded protein is CSARDHAGIPEAFF.

This clonotype occurred many times. The genes are TRBV19 and TRBJ2-6; no firm D call. This CDR3 comprises 15 residues. Germline V lookup: CDR1 LNHDA, CDR2 SQIVND (reference sequence). V was pared by 7 bases and J by 0 bases, with 10 bases between. The DNA for the CDR3 is TGTGCCAGTACCCCCGCCAGCTCTGGGGCCAACGTCCTGACTTTC. As protein: CASTPASSGANVLTF.

Only a few counts were recorded for this clonotype. The V gene is TRBV7-9, the J gene TRBJ2-4; 8 nucleotides align to TRBD2. CDR3 size: 13 residues. After removal of 5 bases from V and 8 bases from J, the junction contained 5 bases not matched to a gene. Germline CDR1 reads SEHNR; CDR2 reads FQNEAQ (reference sequence). The CDR3 DNA sequence: TGTGCCAGCAGCCTGACTAGCGTTGACATTCAGTACTTC. Encoded protein: CASSLTSVDIQYF.

This clonotype was detected ten times or more. The chain couples TRBV12-5 to TRBJ1-3, with D perhaps TRBD1 (6 bases). The CDR3 extends over 16 amino acids. V lost 6 bases and J lost 4, with 19 bases in between. Germline V CDR1 and CDR2: LGHNT, FRNRAP. The CDR3 DNA reads TGTGCTAGTGGAATGACAGGTTTTGCCCAAGGAAACACCATATATTTT. This gives the protein CASGMTGFAQGNTIYF.

This clonotype was counted many times. This sequence joins TRBV7-9 and TRBJ1-1; weak D call: TRBD1 (5 bases). CDR3 length: 15 residues. Germline loops: CDR1 SEHNR, CDR2 FQNEAQ (reference sequence). Trimming removed 5 bases from V and 1 base from J, with 14 bases in between. The CDR3 region has the DNA TGTGCCAGCAGCGAGAGGGACGGCCGGAACACTGAAGCTTTCTTT. Its translation is CASSERDGRNTEAFF.

The table lists this clonotype with many counts. CDR3 bases: TGTGCCAGCAGTTCCCTTCAGACCCGCCCGGAGACCCAGTACTTC. Translation: CASSSLQTRPETQYF. This chain joins TRBV27 and TRBJ2-5; D uncertain. CDR1 is MNHEY, CDR2 SMNVEV, per germline (reference sequence). The CDR3 contains 15 residues. The V and J ends lost 4 bases and 5 bases respectively, with 17 bases between them.

The table lists this clonotype with many counts. The V call is TRBV19, the J call TRBJ1-4, with D possibly TRBD1 on 5 matching bases. Trimming removed 6 bases from V and 0 bases from J, with 11 bases in between. The CDR3 totals 15 residues. Germline CDR1 reads LNHDA; CDR2 reads SQIVND (reference sequence). For the CDR3, the DNA is TGTGCCAGTAGGCAGACAGCAGCAACTAATGAAAAACTGTTTTTT. Translated: CASRQTAATNEKLFF.

This clonotype occurred many times. This chain links TRBV6-1 with TRBJ2-5, with a weak D call TRBD2 (6 bases). Trimming stripped 5 bases from V and 1 base from J, with 8 bases between. Germline V CDR1 and CDR2: MNHNS, SASEGT. The CDR3 totals 13 residues. CDR3 nucleotide sequence: TGTGCCAGCAGTCTACTAGCCCAAGAGACCCAGTACTTC. This encodes CASSLLAQETQYF.

This clonotype was seen many times. The chain uses TRBV28 and TRBJ2-5; 8 bases map to TRBD1. V gave up 2 bases and J gave up 5 bases; unmatched junction bases: 7. Germline CDR1 reads MDHEN; CDR2 reads SYDVKM. The CDR3 contains 15 residues. CDR3 nucleotide sequence: TGTGCCAGCAGTTTACCAGGGGGCCTCCGGGAGACCCAGTACTTC. It yields the protein CASSLPGGLRETQYF.

This clonotype has ten or more counts. The CDR3 reads CASSSRRGFYNEQFF. CDR3 DNA: TGTGCCAGCAGCTCTCGAAGGGGATTCTACAATGAGCAGTTCTTC. The rearrangement links TRBV5-5 to TRBJ2-1; tentative D call: TRBD1 (5 bases). Germline loops: CDR1 SGHKS, CDR2 YYEKEE (reference sequence). Trimming stripped 3 bases from V and 3 bases from J, with 13 bases between. The CDR3 spans 15 residues.

This clonotype was detected ten times or more. V is TRBV23-1 and J is TRBJ2-1, with D possibly TRBD2 on 5 matching bases. TRBV23-1 is noted as an ORF with a role that remains uncertain. The ends were cut back, 4 bases at V and 4 bases at J, with 8 bases in the middle. The CDR3 has 13 amino acids. CDR3 region: CASSRGQYNEQFF. CDR3 DNA: TGCGCCAGCAGTCGAGGGCAGTACAATGAGCAGTTCTTC.